This T cell receptor beta chain was retrieved from a study of cytomegalovirus exposure and HLA in healthy donors. The PCR contained 60 Vbeta and 13 Jbeta primers. The table came from immunoSEQ multiplex PCR; TCRdb's copy has only in-frame clones and leaves some out. The sample lists about 200,000 clones; around 85% were seen once. This TCR derives from a man between 18 and 29 years old in good health and CMV-seronegative. Sequencing was carried out using PBMCs.

DNA for the CDR3: TGCGCCAGCAGCCAGGGACTAGCGGGAGGGTACAATGAGCAGTTCTTC. It encodes CASSQGLAGGYNEQFF. The chain combines TRBV5-1 with TRBJ2-1; 16 nucleotides agree with TRBD2. The germline CDR1 and CDR2 sequences are SGHRS and YFSETQ. The V gene end was trimmed by 4 bases and the J gene end by 4 bases; junction bases not matched to a gene: 2. The CDR3 covers 16 residues.